This TCR beta chain came from a study of vaccination and CD4 T cells after COVID-19. Study-level information: Ranging from 14 to 241, the interval between dose two and post-vaccine sampling had a median of 72 days. Cellular stimulation was performed using overlapping spike peptides derived from SARS-CoV-2, HCoV-NL63, HCoV-OC43 and HCoV-229E.

Trimming removed 4 bases from V and 1 base from J, with 7 bases in between. The germline CDR1 and CDR2 sequences are MDHEN and SYDVKM. The CDR3 is 13 amino acids. Cultured CD4+ T-cell DNA underwent Oncomine TCR Beta short-read sequencing. TCRdb redid the calling of the PCR reads with MiXCR, one entry per CDR3 protein. The profile covers several thousand distinct CDR3 sequences, with approximately 63% appearing a single time and about 25% taken by the ten largest. Details on this clonotype: Its antigen is still unknown.

Sample treatment: roughly nine-day PBMC culture with coronavirus spike peptide pools or control peptides (ViraFEST assay). The specimen was CD4+ T cells from blood, cultured in vitro. This clonotype originated in a human donor who had recovered from COVID-19. This rearrangement joins TRBV28 to TRBJ1-2, with D unclear. The CDR3 nucleotides read TGTGCCAGCAGTTACGACATTAACTATGGCTACACCTTC. Its translation: CASSYDINYGYTF.